These 29 T cell receptor beta chains were sequenced from one sample in a study of T cells in narcolepsy. TCRdb's table, derived via immunoSEQ multiplex PCR, lists solely in-frame clones and lacks some. The sample lists 34,000 or so clones, almost 80% occurring once. Sequencing was done on a sample of memory (CD45RA-) CD4+ T cells from blood. Receptors originate from a human donor in good health.

V is TRBV7-2 and J is TRBJ2-1, with unresolved D. This CDR3 is 13 amino acids long. V was trimmed by 1 base and J by 8 bases, leaving 9 bases between them. Germline V gene lookup returns CDR1 SGHTA and CDR2 FQGNSA. The CDR3 nucleotides read TGTGCCAGCAGCTTAGTGATGGCTTATGAGCAGTTCTTC. It is translated as CASSLVMAYEQFF. Looking up the rest from reference TRBV7-2 and TRBJ2-1 gives the full variable domain: GAGVSQSPSNKVTEKGKDVELRCDPISGHTALYWYRQSLGQGLEFLIYFQGNSAPDKSGLPSDRFSAERTGGSVSTLTIQRTQQEDSAVYLCASSLVMAYEQFFGPGTRLTVL.

As regards this clone: This CDR3 is also generated by other DNA sequences in the sample. This rearrangement joins TRBV9 to TRBJ2-3; 12 bases are a match to TRBD2. The CDR3 has 15 amino acids. V was pared by 7 bases and J by 0 bases, with 3 bases of the junction left unmatched. Germline CDR1 and CDR2: SGDLS and YYNGEE. CDR3 region: CASGGTSGSTDTQYF. In DNA form, the CDR3 reads TGTGCCAGCGGGGGGACTAGCGGGAGCACAGATACGCAGTATTTT.

The CDR3 reads CASSDRGRITYEQYF. The CDR3 region has the DNA TGTGCCAGCAGTGACAGGGGACGGATAACCTACGAGCAGTACTTC. The rearrangement uses TRBV6-1 and TRBJ2-7, with D possibly TRBD1 on 6 matching bases. Trimming pared 3 bases from V and 2 bases from J, leaving 14 bases between. There are 15 residues in the CDR3. The germline gives CDR1 MNHNS, CDR2 SASEGT.

J is TRBJ2-5 and V is TRBV5-1, with D perhaps TRBD1 or TRBD2 (5 bases each). Germline V gene lookup returns CDR1 SGHRS and CDR2 YFSETQ. The germline V and J ends were trimmed by 5 bases and 2 bases, with 19 bases remaining between them. The CDR3 has 16 amino acids. CDR3 in DNA: TGCGCCAGCAGGGTGGGGCCGAGTGGGGGACAAGAGACCCAGTACTTC. This codes for CASRVGPSGGQETQYF.

V is TRBV6-5 and J is TRBJ1-2, with D possibly matching TRBD1 (5 bases). The CDR3 has 14 amino acids. Germline lookup yields CDR1 MNHEY and CDR2 SVGAGI. Deletions cut 6 bases from V and 4 bases from J, with 15 bases between. In nucleotides, the CDR3 is TGTGCCAGCAGCCAGGACGGGGCCCCCTATGGCTACACCTTC. Encoded protein: CASSQDGAPYGYTF.

The rearrangement links TRBV6-1 to TRBJ1-5, with TRBD1 matching over 7 bases. J lost 5 bases, V lost 3 bases, and 7 bases had no gene match. The CDR3 contains 15 residues. The germline CDR1 and CDR2 sequences are MNHNS and SASEGT. The CDR3 sequence: CASSEVGGGYQPQHF. Here the CDR3 DNA reads TGTGCCAGCAGTGAGGTCGGAGGGGGCTATCAGCCCCAGCATTTT.

The sample holds a few counts of this clone. The rearrangement links TRBV23-1 to TRBJ1-5; 7 bases align to TRBD1. TRBV23-1 is an ORF for which the function is uncertain. Unmatched junction bases numbered 16, after V lost 7 bases and J lost 7 bases. This CDR3 has 16 residues. The CDR3 sequence: CASKFQPDRQRQPQHF. The CDR3 DNA reads TGCGCCAGCAAATTCCAACCGGACAGGCAACGACAGCCCCAGCATTTT.

V and J are TRBV2 and TRBJ2-7; D gene unclear. The CDR3 spans 13 residues. Trimming took off 5 bases at V and 0 bases at J, with 8 bases between the two ends. The germline V gene encodes CDR1 SNHLY and CDR2 FYNNEI. The CDR3 region has the DNA TGTGCCAGCAGTCAAGTTATCTCCTACGAGCAGTACTTC. It specifies CASSQVISYEQYF. The whole variable domain, remainder taken from reference TRBV2 and TRBJ2-7, is EPEVTQTPSHQVTQMGQEVILRCVPISNHLYFYWYRQILGQKVEFLVSFYNNEISEKSEIFDDQFSVERPDGSNFTLKIRSTKLEDSAMYFCASSQVISYEQYFGPGTRLTVT.

This chain connects TRBV6-5 to TRBJ1-2; D is possibly TRBD1 (6 bases). Trimming removed 10 bases from V and 0 bases from J, with 12 bases in between. The CDR3 is made up of 13 amino acids. Germline CDR1 reads MNHEY; CDR2 reads SVGAGI. The CDR3 sequence: CATRDTSNYGYTF. In DNA, the CDR3 is TGTGCCACCCGGGACACATCTAACTATGGCTACACCTTC.

The CDR3 spells CASSRGWDSNQPQHF. CDR3 sequence (DNA): TGTGCCAGCAGCCGAGGGTGGGATAGCAATCAGCCCCAGCATTTT. The chain recombines TRBV11-2 with TRBJ1-5, with unresolved D. CDR3 length: 15 residues. V was cut by 5 bases and J by 0 bases, with 11 bases left in between. Germline lookup yields CDR1 SGHAT and CDR2 FQNNGV. The full variable domain, in which reference TRBV11-2 and TRBJ1-5 provide the parts outside the CDR3, is EAGVAQSPRYKIIEKRQSVAFWCNPISGHATLYWYQQILGQGPKLLIQFQNNGVVDDSQLPKDRFSAERLKGVDSTLKIQPAKLEDSAVYLCASSRGWDSNQPQHFGDGTRLSIL.

CDR3 in DNA: TGTGCCAGCAGTTTACCACTTGGGGGCTACACCTTC. Residues: CASSLPLGGYTF. This chain links TRBV28 with TRBJ1-2; D not resolved. Per germline, CDR1 MDHEN and CDR2 SYDVKM. This CDR3 has 12 residues. Deletions cut 2 bases from V and 8 bases from J, with 9 bases between.

The DNA of the CDR3 is TGTGCCAGCAGCCAACGCCTCTCTCCCGGCCCTTCACCCCTCCACTTT. As protein: CASSQRLSPGPSPLHF. The gene calls are TRBV14 and TRBJ1-6, with D hard to call. Deletions cut 2 bases from V and 9 bases from J, with 17 bases between. This CDR3 has 16 amino acids. The V gene's germline CDR1 is SGHDN and CDR2 FVKESK.

The genes are TRBV5-1 and TRBJ2-7, with TRBD2 matching over 7 bases. With V trimmed by 1 base and J by 2 bases, 6 bases remained unmatched. Germline V gene lookup returns CDR1 SGHRS and CDR2 YFSETQ. The CDR3 consists of 15 residues. CDR3 amino acids: CASSLTGGTTYEQYF. Written as DNA, the CDR3 is TGCGCCAGCAGCTTGACGGGAGGCACGACCTACGAGCAGTACTTC.

The chain employs TRBV19 and TRBJ2-4; tentative D call: TRBD1 (6 bases). Germline CDR1 LNHDA, CDR2 SQIVND (reference sequence). The CDR3 has 16 amino acids. The V end lost 1 base, the J end lost 0 bases, and 10 bases lay between the germline ends. The CDR3 region is CASSIGGQLAKNIQYF. The CDR3 bases are TGTGCCAGTAGTATAGGGGGGCAGCTAGCCAAAAACATTCAGTACTTC.

V usage is TRBV5-1 and J usage is TRBJ1-4, with no clear D. The CDR3 totals 16 residues. Germline values: CDR1 SGHRS, CDR2 YFSETQ. With 9 bases removed from V and 0 bases from J, the gap between germline ends came to 18 bases. Here the CDR3 DNA reads TGCGCCACCGAGGCTGGCCGATGTTCAACTAATGAAAAACTGTTTTTT. It specifies CATEAGRCSTNEKLFF.

This clone has only one observation. A read error may produce the germline difference seen at one junction end. The rearrangement links TRBV6-1 to TRBJ2-1, with 9 bases identical to TRBD2. CDR3 length: 16 residues. CDR1 is MNHNS and CDR2 is SASEGT in the germline V gene. In DNA form, the CDR3 reads TGTGCCAGCAGTGCACTTGGGGCGGGAGGGCCATTCAAGGGGGTCTTC. It specifies CASSALGAGGPFKGVF.

V is TRBV13 and J is TRBJ1-2; no clear D. Germline lookup yields CDR1 PRHDT and CDR2 FYEKMQ (reference sequence). The CDR3 has 15 amino acids. Trimming cost V 4 bases and J 6 bases, with 18 bases left between them. The CDR3 coding sequence is TGTGCCAGCAGCTCCTACGGACGGTCTATCAATGGCTACACCTTC. Protein: CASSSYGRSINGYTF.

Regarding this clone: The sample contains more than one DNA sequence encoding this CDR3. This chain uses TRBV7-9 with TRBJ1-2, with D maybe TRBD1 (5 bases). Per germline, CDR1 SEHNR and CDR2 FQNEAQ (reference sequence). V lost 8 bases and J 3 bases, leaving 13 bases between the germline ends. The CDR3 length is 13 residues. CDR3 in amino acids: CASGEGDYYGYTF. The DNA for the CDR3 is TGTGCCAGCGGTGAAGGGGACTACTATGGCTACACCTTC.

The chain recombines TRBV9 with TRBJ1-2, with 8 bases aligning to TRBD1. Germline-derived CDR1 and CDR2 are SGDLS and YYNGEE. Unmatched junction bases numbered 2, after V lost 0 bases and J lost 4 bases. The CDR3 runs 14 residues. CDR3: CASSVDDRGYGYTF. The DNA for the CDR3 is TGTGCCAGCAGCGTAGATGACAGGGGCTATGGCTACACCTTC.

This sequence joins TRBV6-5 and TRBJ2-7; the D gene is possibly TRBD1 (6 bases). Germline V gene sequence: CDR1 MNHEY, CDR2 SVGAGI. Trimming removed 8 bases from V and 2 bases from J, with 10 bases in between. The CDR3 extends over 12 amino acids. The CDR3 region has the DNA TGTGCCAGCGGAGACAGGCCCTACGAGCAGTACTTC. This gives the protein CASGDRPYEQYF.

This clone has a handful of counts. The V call is TRBV2, the J call TRBJ2-3; 11 positions agree with TRBD2. Germline CDR1 is SNHLY and CDR2 is FYNNEI. The CDR3 loop spans 16 amino acids. V was pared by 7 bases and J by 4 bases, with 10 bases of the junction left unmatched. DNA for the CDR3: TGTGCCAGCAATAGTAATAGCGGGAGGGCCTCAGATACGCAGTATTTT. This translates into CASNSNSGRASDTQYF.

About this clone: Other DNA variants within this sample encode the same CDR3. V and J are TRBV18 and TRBJ1-2, with D hard to call. The V and J ends lost 3 bases and 7 bases respectively, with 18 bases between them. The CDR3 runs to 15 residues. CDR1 is KGHSH and CDR2 is LQKENI in the germline V gene. CDR3 loop: CASSPLGESPLGYTF. The DNA of the CDR3 is TGTGCCAGCTCACCCCTCGGGGAGAGTCCTCTTGGCTACACCTTC.

The gene calls are TRBV5-1 and TRBJ2-3; 12 nucleotides agree with TRBD1. CDR3 size: 18 residues. V gave up 4 bases and J gave up 0 bases; unmatched junction bases: 9. The germline V gene encodes CDR1 SGHRS and CDR2 YFSETQ. The CDR3 DNA is TGCGCCAGCAGCACCCTCGGGACAGGGGGCCGCAGCACAGATACGCAGTATTTT. Its translation: CASSTLGTGGRSTDTQYF.

The chain combines TRBV19 with TRBJ2-2; 15 positions agree with TRBD2. From germline, CDR1 is LNHDA and CDR2 SQIVND (reference sequence). CDR3 size: 18 residues. The junction had 12 bases not matched to a gene; V was cut back by 6 bases and J by 7 bases. The CDR3 region is CASRPWTSGRASGGELFF. CDR3 sequence (DNA): TGTGCCAGTAGACCCTGGACTAGCGGGAGGGCCTCAGGCGGGGAGCTGTTTTTT.

This rearrangement joins TRBV30 to TRBJ1-2, with a tentative D call TRBD1 (5 bases). This CDR3 comprises 14 residues. V was cut by 0 bases and J by 2 bases, with 10 bases left in between. The germline CDR1 and CDR2 sequences are GTSNPN and SVGIG (reference sequence). This chain's CDR3 is CAWSVRQTNYGYTF. The CDR3 nucleotides are TGTGCCTGGAGTGTACGACAGACAAACTATGGCTACACCTTC. The whole variable domain, filled in from reference TRBV30 and TRBJ1-2, reads SQTIHQWPATLVQPVGSPLSLECTVEGTSNPNLYWYRQAAGRGLQLLFYSVGIGQISSEVPQNLSASRPQDRQFILSSKKLLLSDSGFYLCAWSVRQTNYGYTFGSGTRLTVV.

The V and J genes are TRBV5-4 and TRBJ1-5; D possibly corresponds to TRBD1 (5 bases). The CDR3 consists of 14 residues. V lost 4 bases and J 0 bases, leaving 8 bases between the germline ends. Germline V gives CDR1 SGHNT, CDR2 YYREEE (reference sequence). The DNA of the CDR3 is TGTGCCAGCAGCGCCGGGGGTAGCAATCAGCCCCAGCATTTT. Its protein is CASSAGGSNQPQHF. The whole variable domain, filled in from reference TRBV5-4 and TRBJ1-5, reads ETGVTQSPTHLIKTRGQQVTLRCSSQSGHNTVSWYQQALGQGPQFIFQYYREEENGRGNFPPRFSGLQFPNYSSELNVNALELDDSALYLCASSAGGSNQPQHFGDGTRLSIL.

The gene calls are TRBV29-1 and TRBJ2-1; possible D gene TRBD2, 6 bases. The germline V and J ends were trimmed by 7 bases and 0 bases, with 19 bases remaining between them. This CDR3 region has 16 residues. Germline V CDR1 and CDR2: SQVTM, ANQGSEA. CDR3 sequence reads: CSASRTGGSSYNEQFF. The CDR3, as DNA: TGCAGCGCCAGTCGAACTGGGGGGAGCTCCTACAATGAGCAGTTCTTC.

The chain combines TRBV7-9 with TRBJ2-1; D is ambiguous. This CDR3 is built from 12 residues. The germline gives CDR1 SEHNR, CDR2 FQNEAQ (reference sequence). V was pared by 4 bases and J by 7 bases, with 8 bases between. CDR3 protein: CASSWDSNEQFF. In nucleotides, the CDR3 is TGTGCCAGCAGCTGGGATAGTAATGAGCAGTTCTTC.

This CDR3 reads CASSLSGGTEAFF. Written as DNA, the CDR3 is TGTGCCAGCAGCTTATCCGGGGGAACTGAAGCTTTCTTT. The J gene is TRBJ1-1, the V gene TRBV11-1; D may be TRBD1 (5 bases). The V gene's germline CDR1 is SGHAT and CDR2 FQDESV (reference sequence). CDR3 size: 13 residues. V shed 2 bases and J shed 5 bases, with 9 bases lying between them.